Sequencing of this TCR beta chain was carried out in a study of shared clonotypes between healthy human individuals. As for the study in general: The study drew on a couple of women and three men aged 18 to 49 as donors.

The germline CDR1 and CDR2 sequences are MNHEY and SMNVEV (reference sequence). The ends were cut back, 8 bases at V and 0 bases at J, with 12 bases in the middle. The CDR3 sequence is 14 residues long. Method: immunoSEQ multiplex PCR; TCRdb's copy keeps in-frame clones and lacks some. The table lists millions of clones, over 90% of them singletons. This TCR was sampled from a man aged 18 to 29 in good health. Some clones in this sample may be carry-over from other donors' samples. Sequenced material: naive CD4+ T cells from PBMCs. Specified subset: CD45RA+ positively selected. The rearrangement joins TRBV27 to TRBJ2-3, with D possibly being TRBD1 (5 bases). CDR3: CASGRVGSTDTQYF. The CDR3 DNA sequence: TGTGCCAGCGGCAGGGTTGGGAGCACAGATACGCAGTATTTT.